Each of the 12 T cell receptor beta chains below was sequenced from the same sample in a study of T cell responses to AZD1222 COVID-19 vaccine listed by TCRdb under 2021. The library was obtained by the immunoSEQ multiplex PCR assay. This is the immuneACCESS table as TCRdb keeps it, with only in-frame sequences that have V and J called. A part of the clones is gone; compared with another copy, unresolved V genes explain less than half, and the rest is unexplained. The table for this sample lists more than 150,000 clones; 85% to 95% of them were counted only once. The ten largest clones take up roughly 9.2% of the sample. What the time point label conveys for this sample: baseline before first vaccination. Sequenced material: peripheral blood, taken on day 0 of AZD1222 vaccination. Every receptor here comes from an adult in good health.

The chain uses TRBV28 and TRBJ1-3; 8 bases map to TRBD1. The CDR3 runs to 16 residues. Germline values: CDR1 MDHEN, CDR2 SYDVKM. The trim removed 5 bases at V and 0 bases at J, leaving 6 bases unmatched. Written as DNA, the CDR3 is TGTGCCAGCAGTCCGTACAGGGGGAGCTCTGGAAACACCATATATTTT. Translation gives CASSPYRGSSGNTIYF.

Only a few counts were recorded for this clone. V and J are TRBV28 and TRBJ1-2, with 7 bases fitting TRBD1. Germline lookup yields CDR1 MDHEN and CDR2 SYDVKM. V trimming: 2 bases; J trimming: 4 bases; junction bases outside the gene matches: 7. The CDR3 spans 15 residues. The CDR3 spells CASSLRQGQVYGYTF. The DNA of the CDR3 is TGTGCCAGCAGTTTACGACAGGGCCAAGTCTATGGCTACACCTTC.

This clone was detected once. Written as DNA, the CDR3 is TGTGCCAGTAGTAACCTAGTGTACAATGAGCAGTTCTTC. Protein sequence: CASSNLVYNEQFF. This chain connects TRBV19 to TRBJ2-1; no clear D gene. The CDR3 runs 13 residues. V was clipped by 4 bases and J by 4 bases, with 8 bases between them. CDR1 and CDR2 from the germline V gene are LNHDA and SQIVND (reference sequence).

The rearrangement links TRBV11-3 to TRBJ1-5; D is ambiguous. The CDR3 has 18 residues. The germline CDR1 and CDR2 sequences are SGHNT and YENEEA. V was trimmed by 3 bases and J by 2 bases, leaving 20 bases between them. The CDR3 nucleotides are TGTGCCAGCAGCTTTTCAGGCCTTCCTGAGGTGTGCAATCAGCCCCAGCATTTT. As protein: CASSFSGLPEVCNQPQHF.

This clone was seen just once. This chain connects TRBV27 to TRBJ2-7, with TRBD2 matching 14 bases. From germline, CDR1 is MNHEY and CDR2 SMNVEV (reference sequence). CDR3 length equals 15 residues. Losses at the gene ends were 6 bases for V and 3 bases for J; bases not matched to a gene: 4. The CDR3 DNA reads as TGTGCCAGCAGCTGGGGGACTAGCGGGAGCTACGAGCAGTACTTC. Its protein product is CASSWGTSGSYEQYF.

The gene calls are TRBV19 and TRBJ2-5, with a possible D match to TRBD1 (6 bases). CDR1 and CDR2 from the germline V gene are LNHDA and SQIVND (reference sequence). V was trimmed by 6 bases and J by 3 bases, leaving 17 bases between them. This CDR3 region has 15 residues. CDR3 bases: TGTGCCAGTAGCGCAACAGGGACAATTAAAGAGACCCAGTACTTC. Its protein product is CASSATGTIKETQYF.

The J gene is TRBJ2-3, the V gene TRBV5-4; tentatively, D is TRBD1 (6 bases). Germline assignment: CDR1 SGHNT and CDR2 YYREEE (reference sequence). Trimming cost V 2 bases and J 1 base, with 14 bases left between them. The CDR3 has 16 amino acids. CDR3 sequence reads: CASSFQGLSGTDTQYF. CDR3 nucleotides: TGTGCCAGCAGCTTCCAGGGGTTGTCGGGCACAGATACGCAGTATTTT.

This chain connects TRBV3-1 (or the pseudogene TRBV3-2) to TRBJ1-1, with unresolved D. The CDR3 runs to 13 residues. In germline, CDR1 is LGHDT, CDR2 YNNKEL (reference sequence). Deletions cut 2 bases from V and 0 bases from J, with 4 bases between. The CDR3 is CASSQSLNTEAFF. DNA for the CDR3: TGTGCCAGCAGCCAAAGTCTGAACACTGAAGCTTTCTTT.

A single count supports this clone. This rearrangement joins TRBV6-5 to TRBJ2-7, with 8 bases aligning to TRBD1. CDR1 MNHEY and CDR2 SVGAGI come from the germline V gene. J was trimmed by 3 bases and V by 8 bases; bases with no gene match: 3. This CDR3 is 12 amino acids long. The CDR3 DNA sequence: TGTGCCAGCGGACAGGGACTCTACGAGCAGTACTTC. Translated, it gives CASGQGLYEQYF.

The rearrangement links TRBV10-1 to TRBJ1-1, with a tentative D call TRBD1 (5 bases). Between the trimmed V and J ends, which lost 0 bases and 5 bases, there was a span of 16 bases. The CDR3 runs to 16 residues. The germline V gene has CDR1 WNHNN and CDR2 SYGVQD (reference sequence). CDR3: CASSESILTGGTEAFF. The CDR3, as DNA: TGCGCCAGCAGTGAGTCGATACTGACGGGGGGTACTGAAGCTTTCTTT.

This chain connects TRBV6-5 to TRBJ1-2; D gene unclear. CDR1 and CDR2 from the germline V gene are MNHEY and SVGAGI. The CDR3 runs 15 residues. Deletions cut 6 bases from V and 2 bases from J, with 16 bases between. The CDR3 DNA follows: TGTGCCAGCAGCCCGACATTAACTGCGAACTATGGCTACACCTTC. Translated, it gives CASSPTLTANYGYTF.

The chain joins TRBV13 to TRBJ2-3, with unresolved D. The CDR3 loop spans 15 amino acids. Germline V gene lookup returns CDR1 PRHDT and CDR2 FYEKMQ (reference sequence). The germline V and J ends were trimmed by 2 bases and 5 bases, with 14 bases remaining between them. CDR3 nucleotide sequence: TGTGCCAGCAGCTTAAAGTCCCGTCCCATAGATACGCAGTATTTT. It specifies CASSLKSRPIDTQYF.